This is a list of T cell receptor beta chains from one sample in a study of T-cell memory formation after mild COVID-19. TCRdb ran MiXCR on the 5' RACE reads and lists one entry per CDR3 protein. Seen here are under 200,000 distinct CDR3 sequences, roughly a third observed once, and the top ten hold around 13%. Sequenced material: PBMCs or a T cell subset sorted from them (not recorded which). The source of these receptors is an adult woman who had mild COVID-19 (a few samples of this study predate the infection). Cell type and time point are not known. Both conserved end residues are part of each CDR3. Each record gives: V gene, D gene, J gene, CDR3 length, clone size, CDR3 protein, CDR3 DNA. The D gene is left open where the match is weak. Not every row has a clone size; where given, it reads once, few, many or a size class.

TRBV2	-	TRBJ1-2	16	-	CASSPRTRDARDGYTF	TGTGCCAGCAGCCCTCGCACCCGGGACGCCAGGGATGGCTACACCTTC
TRBV7-9	TRBD1	TRBJ1-3	15	-	CASSSRQGEVNTIYF	TGTGCCAGCAGCTCCAGACAGGGGGAGGTCAACACCATATATTTT
TRBV4-3	TRBD2	TRBJ2-1	16	-	CASSHEGTSNYNEQFF	TGCGCCAGCAGCCATGAGGGGACTAGCAACTACAATGAGCAGTTCTTC
TRBV3-1	TRBD2	TRBJ2-5	14	few	CASSLVAGGETQYF	TGTGCCAGCAGCCTCGTAGCGGGAGGGGAGACCCAGTACTTC
TRBV19	-	TRBJ2-3	13	-	CATGRGRTDTQYF	TGTGCTACTGGACGGGGGAGGACAGATACGCAGTATTTT
TRBV7-8	TRBD2	TRBJ2-5	14	-	CASSYLTGGETQYF	TGTGCCAGCAGCTACCTTACGGGAGGGGAGACCCAGTACTTC
TRBV20-1	TRBD1	TRBJ1-5	13	few	CSARGQGIQPQHF	TGCAGTGCTAGGGGACAGGGAATCCAGCCCCAGCATTTT
TRBV15	-	TRBJ2-3	15	-	CATSGGELGTDTQYF	TGTGCCACCAGCGGCGGGGAGTTAGGCACAGATACGCAGTATTTT
TRBV24-1	TRBD2	TRBJ2-1	16	-	CATSGLAGTSYNEQFF	TGTGCCACCAGTGGTTTAGCGGGGACCTCCTACAATGAGCAGTTCTTC
TRBV6-5	-	TRBJ2-2	15	-	CASSPPPGVSGELFF	TGTGCCAGCAGTCCCCCCCCAGGGGTGTCCGGGGAGCTGTTTTTT
TRBV3-1	TRBD1	TRBJ1-4	15	-	CASSQAGGTNEKLFF	TGTGCCAGCAGCCAGGCAGGGGGAACTAATGAAAAACTGTTTTTT
TRBV6-6	-	TRBJ2-2	10	few	CASRTGELFF	TGTGCCAGCAGGACCGGGGAGCTGTTTTTT
TRBV20-1	-	TRBJ2-3	14	few	CSAGDKGSIDTQYF	TGCAGTGCTGGTGATAAGGGCAGCATAGATACGCAGTATTTT
TRBV2	-	TRBJ2-1	13	once	CASSDQGLDEQFF	TGTGCCAGCAGTGATCAGGGACTCGATGAGCAGTTCTTC
TRBV6-5	-	TRBJ1-1	13	-	CASSYQSPGEAFF	TGTGCCAGCAGTTACCAAAGTCCAGGGGAAGCTTTCTTT
TRBV20-1	-	TRBJ2-1	15	few	CSARGKAGANNEQFF	TGCAGTGCTAGAGGAAAGGCGGGGGCCAACAATGAGCAGTTCTTC
TRBV5-1	TRBD1	TRBJ1-4	16	-	CASSKSIDRAGEKLFF	TGCGCCAGCAGCAAGAGCATTGACAGGGCGGGTGAAAAACTGTTTTTT
TRBV7-2	-	TRBJ1-1	13	-	CASSLTLRSEAFF	TGTGCCAGCAGCTTAACTTTGCGATCTGAAGCTTTCTTT
TRBV24-1	-	TRBJ2-6	15	-	CATSDWGSGANVLTF	TGTGCCACCAGTGATTGGGGGTCTGGGGCCAACGTCCTGACTTTC
TRBV5-1	-	TRBJ1-2	14	-	CASSLETVRVGYTF	TGCGCCAGCAGCTTGGAGACGGTCCGGGTGGGCTACACCTTC
TRBV11-2	-	TRBJ2-3	12	once	CASTPRTDTQYF	TGTGCCAGCACTCCTCGCACAGATACGCAGTATTTT
TRBV7-2	-	TRBJ1-5	14	-	CASSWTASNQPQHF	TGTGCCAGCAGCTGGACAGCTAGCAATCAGCCCCAGCATTTT
TRBV20-1	-	TRBJ1-2	14	-	CSARSGRDLTGYTF	TGCAGTGCTAGATCCGGCAGGGACTTGACTGGCTACACCTTC
TRBV7-8	-	TRBJ2-1	16	-	CASSSLGSGSYNEQFF	TGTGCCAGCAGCTCCCTGGGTAGCGGCTCCTACAATGAGCAGTTCTTC
TRBV11-2	-	TRBJ2-5	14	-	CASSLPSSQETQYF	TGTGCCAGCAGCTTACCGTCTTCTCAAGAGACCCAGTACTTC
TRBV5-6	-	TRBJ1-1	14	-	CASSSPYRNTEAFF	TGTGCCAGCAGCTCCCCTTACCGGAACACTGAAGCTTTCTTT
TRBV10-3	-	TRBJ2-7	13	many	CAISESGPYEQYF	TGTGCCATCAGTGAGTCGGGGCCTTACGAGCAGTACTTC
TRBV4-1	-	TRBJ2-5	16	few	CASSQDSGSRGETQYF	TGCGCCAGCAGCCAAGATTCCGGATCGAGGGGGGAGACCCAGTACTTC
TRBV29-1	-	TRBJ2-4	15	-	CSVASQGTAKNIQYF	TGCAGCGTTGCGAGCCAGGGAACCGCCAAAAACATTCAGTACTTC
TRBV7-2	-	TRBJ1-2	15	few	CASSLGQSPNYGYTF	TGTGCCAGCAGCTTAGGACAGTCACCTAACTATGGCTACACCTTC
TRBV7-9	-	TRBJ2-3	15	-	CASSLLGVDTDTQYF	TGTGCCAGCAGCTTATTGGGAGTGGACACAGATACGCAGTATTTT
TRBV20-1	-	TRBJ2-2	15	-	CSARDAQGGSGELFF	TGCAGTGCTAGAGACGCACAGGGAGGGTCCGGGGAGCTGTTTTTT
TRBV20-1	-	TRBJ2-5	13	-	CSAPLRAGETQYF	TGCAGTGCCCCGCTGAGAGCAGGGGAGACCCAGTACTTC
TRBV29-1	-	TRBJ2-7	13	-	CSVVVSAAEEQYF	TGCAGCGTTGTTGTGAGTGCCGCAGAAGAGCAGTACTTC
TRBV11-2	TRBD1	TRBJ2-7	11	few	CASLTGGEQYF	TGTGCCTCACTGACAGGGGGCGAGCAGTACTTC
TRBV5-1	-	TRBJ1-2	14	-	CASSGGRDVDGYTF	TGCGCCAGCAGCGGAGGGCGGGATGTTGACGGCTACACCTTC
TRBV15	TRBD2	TRBJ2-1	16	few	CATSREGLVQSYEQFF	TGTGCCACCAGCAGGGAAGGACTAGTTCAGTCCTATGAGCAGTTCTTC
TRBV12-3/TRBV12-4	-	TRBJ2-3	12	few	CASSFLPDTQYF	TGTGCCAGCAGTTTTCTCCCAGATACGCAGTATTTT
TRBV6-6	-	TRBJ2-7	13	-	CASMHPSDYEQYF	TGTGCCAGCATGCACCCGAGCGACTACGAGCAGTACTTC
TRBV15	-	TRBJ2-1	17	many	CATSRVPPAGTYNEQFF	TGTGCCACCAGCAGAGTGCCTCCCGCGGGCACCTACAATGAGCAGTTCTTC
TRBV7-2	-	TRBJ2-1	14	-	CASSTTGSYNEQFF	TGTGCCAGCAGCACTACAGGGTCCTACAATGAGCAGTTCTTC
TRBV9	-	TRBJ2-7	14	few	CASSVEALAREQYF	TGTGCCAGCAGCGTAGAGGCCCTAGCGCGCGAGCAGTACTTC
TRBV7-2	-	TRBJ1-4	13	-	CASSFEGGEKLFF	TGTGCCAGCAGCTTCGAGGGTGGAGAAAAACTGTTTTTT
TRBV15	TRBD1	TRBJ1-2	16	-	CATSRGRDSLYNGYTF	TGTGCCACCAGCAGAGGACGGGACAGCCTGTACAATGGCTACACCTTC